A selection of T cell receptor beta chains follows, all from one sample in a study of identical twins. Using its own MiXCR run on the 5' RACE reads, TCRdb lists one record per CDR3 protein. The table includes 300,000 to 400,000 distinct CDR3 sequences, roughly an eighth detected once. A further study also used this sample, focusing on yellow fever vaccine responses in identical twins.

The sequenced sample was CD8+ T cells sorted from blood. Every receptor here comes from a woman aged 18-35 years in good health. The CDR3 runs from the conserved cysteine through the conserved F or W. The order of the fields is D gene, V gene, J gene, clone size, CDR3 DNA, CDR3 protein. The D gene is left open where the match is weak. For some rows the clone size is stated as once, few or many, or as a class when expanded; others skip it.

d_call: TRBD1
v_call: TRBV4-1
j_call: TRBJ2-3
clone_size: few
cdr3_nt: TGCGCCAGCAGCCAAACCATACCGGGACAGGGGATGGTAGATACGCAGTATTTT
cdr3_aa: CASSQTIPGQGMVDTQYF

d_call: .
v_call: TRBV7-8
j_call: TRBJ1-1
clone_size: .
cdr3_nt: TGTGCCAGCAGCCCCCAAGTCGCTGAAGCTTTCTTT
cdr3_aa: CASSPQVAEAFF

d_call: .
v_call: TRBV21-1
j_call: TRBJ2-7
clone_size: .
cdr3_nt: TGTGCCAGCCCCCCCGGGTGGGGACTAGCGGGAGGACGCGAGCAGTACTTC
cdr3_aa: CASPPGWGLAGGREQYF

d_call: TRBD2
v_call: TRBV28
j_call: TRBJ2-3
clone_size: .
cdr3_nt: TGTGCCAGCAGTATCCCCGATGGTCTAGCGGAGTCCCCCACAGATACGCAGTATTTT
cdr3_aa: CASSIPDGLAESPTDTQYF

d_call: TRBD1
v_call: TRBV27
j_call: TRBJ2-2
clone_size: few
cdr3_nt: TGTGCCAGCAGGTGGACAGGACCGAACACCGGGGAGCTGTTTTTT
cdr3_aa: CASRWTGPNTGELFF

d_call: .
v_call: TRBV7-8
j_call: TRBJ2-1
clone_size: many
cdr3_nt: TGTGCCAGCAGCTTAGATGTGGGGGATAACAATGAGCAGTTCTTC
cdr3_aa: CASSLDVGDNNEQFF

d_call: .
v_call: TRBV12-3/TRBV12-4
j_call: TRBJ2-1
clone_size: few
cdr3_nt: TGTGCCAGCAGTTCGGGACTGCCGGGACCGCCCAACAATGAGCAGTTCTTC
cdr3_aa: CASSSGLPGPPNNEQFF

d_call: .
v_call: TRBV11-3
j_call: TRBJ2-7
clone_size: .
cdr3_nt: TGTGCCAGCAGCGTCGGTGACATGGAACAGCAGTACTTC
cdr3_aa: CASSVGDMEQQYF

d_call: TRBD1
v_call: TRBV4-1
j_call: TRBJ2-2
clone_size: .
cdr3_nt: TGCGCCAGCAGCCATCCGACAGGGGGGACAACCAGGGAGCTGTTTTTT
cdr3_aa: CASSHPTGGTTRELFF

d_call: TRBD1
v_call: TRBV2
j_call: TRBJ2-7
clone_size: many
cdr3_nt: TGTGCCAGCATAGGGGGCATTTACGAGCAGTACTTC
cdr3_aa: CASIGGIYEQYF

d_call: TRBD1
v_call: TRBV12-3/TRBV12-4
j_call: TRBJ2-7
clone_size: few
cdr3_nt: TGTGCCAGCAGAAGACAGGGATCCTACGAGCAGTACTTC
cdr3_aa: CASRRQGSYEQYF

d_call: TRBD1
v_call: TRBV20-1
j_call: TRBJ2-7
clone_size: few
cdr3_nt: TGCAGTGGAATCCGGGACAGGTCCTACGAGCAGTACTTC
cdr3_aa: CSGIRDRSYEQYF

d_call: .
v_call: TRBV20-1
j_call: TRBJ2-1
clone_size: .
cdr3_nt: TGCAGTGCCCGAGATGGGGGAAGGGAAAATGAGCAGTTCTTC
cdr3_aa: CSARDGGRENEQFF

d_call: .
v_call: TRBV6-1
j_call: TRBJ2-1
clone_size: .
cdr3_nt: TGTGCCAGCACCTTATTTTACCTAGGGACTGTAGACGACAATGAGCAGTTCTTC
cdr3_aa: CASTLFYLGTVDDNEQFF

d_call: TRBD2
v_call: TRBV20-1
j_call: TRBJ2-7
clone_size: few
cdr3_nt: TGCAGTGCTAGATCATTGGGACTAGCGGGAGGTGACGTCTCCTACGAGCAGTACTTC
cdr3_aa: CSARSLGLAGGDVSYEQYF

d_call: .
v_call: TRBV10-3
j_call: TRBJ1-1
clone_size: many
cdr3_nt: TGTGCCATCCGAACCGGGTGGGCGTTCACTGAAGCTTTCTTT
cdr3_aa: CAIRTGWAFTEAFF

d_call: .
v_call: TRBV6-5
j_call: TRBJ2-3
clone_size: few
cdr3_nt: TGTGCCAGCAGTTACTCGAATTCAGATACGCAGTATTTT
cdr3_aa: CASSYSNSDTQYF

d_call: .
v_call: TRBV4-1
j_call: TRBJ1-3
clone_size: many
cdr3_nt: TGCGCCAGCAGCGCGACAGCGAACTCTGGAAACACCATATATTTT
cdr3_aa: CASSATANSGNTIYF

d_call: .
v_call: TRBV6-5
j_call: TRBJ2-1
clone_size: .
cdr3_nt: TGTGCCAGCAGTTACTTAGTGGGAGGCTCCTACAATGAGCAGTTCTTC
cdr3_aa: CASSYLVGGSYNEQFF

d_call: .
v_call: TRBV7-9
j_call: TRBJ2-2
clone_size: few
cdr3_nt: TGTGCCAGCAGCGGCTACAGGAGAACCGGGGAGCTGTTTTTT
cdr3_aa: CASSGYRRTGELFF

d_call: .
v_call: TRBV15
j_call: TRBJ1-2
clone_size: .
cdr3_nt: TGTGCCACCAGCTCTCACGTCCTCCCGGGACCCATGAGGGGCTACACCTTC
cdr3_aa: CATSSHVLPGPMRGYTF

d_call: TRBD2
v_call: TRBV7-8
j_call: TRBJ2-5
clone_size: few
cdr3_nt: TGTGCCAGCAGCTTAGACGGGAGGAGGGAGACCCAGTACTTC
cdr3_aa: CASSLDGRRETQYF

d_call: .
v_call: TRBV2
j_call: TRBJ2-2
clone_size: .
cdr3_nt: TGTGCCAGCAATAGAAACACCGGGGAGCTGTTTTTT
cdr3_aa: CASNRNTGELFF

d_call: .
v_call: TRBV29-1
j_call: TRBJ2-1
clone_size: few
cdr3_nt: TGCAGCGTTGTTGGGGGTGAGCAGTTCTTC
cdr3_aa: CSVVGGEQFF

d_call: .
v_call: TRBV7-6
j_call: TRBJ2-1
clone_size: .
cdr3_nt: TGTGCCAGCAGCTTAGGTGGCGTGAGCTCCTACAATGAGCAGTTCTTC
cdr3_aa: CASSLGGVSSYNEQFF

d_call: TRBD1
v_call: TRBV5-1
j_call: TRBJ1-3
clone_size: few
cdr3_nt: TGCGCCAGCAGCAAGGACAGGGGGCGTGCTGGAAACACCATATATTTT
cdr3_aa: CASSKDRGRAGNTIYF

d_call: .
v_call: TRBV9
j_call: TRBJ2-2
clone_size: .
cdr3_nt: TGTGCCAGCAGCGTAGGGCAGGGCCTTCTCCCCCCCGCGAACACCGGGGAGCTGTTTTTT
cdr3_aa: CASSVGQGLLPPANTGELFF